This T cell receptor beta chain appears in the sequencing data of a study of human T cells and chemical hapten exposure. The CDR3 runs to 16 residues. Trimming removed 1 base from V and 10 bases from J; junction bases left unmatched: 12. Germline CDR1 is SEHNR and CDR2 is FQNEAQ (reference sequence). TCRdb ran MiXCR on the RACE reads and lists one entry per CDR3 protein. This table holds fewer than 95,000 distinct CDR3 sequences, approximately 10% found once. Regarding time point: patch test 2, 6 weeks after DPC sensitization. This sample's treatment: therapeutic diphenylcyclopropenone sensitization with weekly scalp DPC.

The rearrangement joins TRBV7-9 to TRBJ1-4; 7 bases fit TRBD1. The source of this sequence is a man in his forties with alopecia areata. Some clones in this sample may be carry-over from other donors' samples. Sequences were derived from whole blood, sampled in connection with sensitization to the hapten diphenylcyclopropenone (DPC). In nucleotides, the CDR3 is TGTGCCAGCAGCTTAGATACAGGGGTTGATGTCGGAAAACTGTTTTTT. Its protein product is CASSLDTGVDVGKLFF.